The 29 T cell receptor beta chains presented below share a single source sample, sequenced in a study of cytomegalovirus exposure and HLA in healthy donors. This PCR relied on a set of 60 Vbeta primers and 13 Jbeta primers. The table came from immunoSEQ multiplex PCR; TCRdb's copy has only in-frame clones and leaves some out. The sample contains over 130,000 clones, more than 60% of which appear only once. The material sequenced was PBMCs. These receptors were obtained from a woman aged 60-75 years in good health and CMV-seronegative.

V usage is TRBV19 and J usage is TRBJ1-1; D is perhaps TRBD1 (5 bases). The length of the CDR3 is 14 residues. Germline CDR1 LNHDA, CDR2 SQIVND (reference sequence). Trimming took 2 bases from V and 1 from J, leaving 8 bases between them. This CDR3 is CASSIRGTNTEAFF. CDR3 in DNA: TGTGCCAGTAGTATAAGGGGCACGAACACTGAAGCTTTCTTT. Full variable domain (rest looked up from reference TRBV19 and TRBJ1-1): DGGITQSPKYLFRKEGQNVTLSCEQNLNHDAMYWYRQDPGQGLRLIYYSQIVNDFQKGDIAEGYSVSREKKESFPLTVTSAQKNPTAFYLCASSIRGTNTEAFFGQGTRLTVV.

The chain carries TRBV5-1 and TRBJ1-1, with D hard to call. V was pared by 0 bases and J by 7 bases, with 16 bases between. The CDR3 is made up of 15 amino acids. Per germline, CDR1 SGHRS and CDR2 YFSETQ. The CDR3 DNA reads as TGCGCCAGCAGCTTGGGTCCAGGCTCTACCAATGAAGCTTTCTTT. Translating gives CASSLGPGSTNEAFF.

V usage is TRBV7-2 and J usage is TRBJ2-7; 8 bases line up with TRBD2. The trim removed 0 bases at V and 6 bases at J, leaving 16 bases unmatched. CDR3 length: 18 amino acids. Germline loops: CDR1 SGHTA, CDR2 FQGNSA. CDR3 sequence reads: CASSLAPLASGRPSEQYF. As DNA, the CDR3 is TGTGCCAGCAGCTTAGCTCCCCTAGCTAGCGGGCGGCCGTCCGAGCAGTACTTC.

The V call is TRBV21-1, the J call TRBJ2-7; no check of the table's D call, TRBD2, against the DNA was made. TRBV21-1 is shown as a pseudogene. The CDR3 loop spans 14 amino acids. In nucleotides, the CDR3 is TGTGCCAGCAGCAAAGAGGCTAGCTCCTACGAGCAGTACTTC. It yields the protein CASSKEASSYEQYF.

The rearrangement joins TRBV7-2 to TRBJ1-6; 10 positions agree with TRBD1. After removal of 5 bases from V and 6 bases from J, the junction contained 4 bases not matched to a gene. Germline CDR1 and CDR2: SGHTA and FQGNSA. CDR3 length: 15 amino acids. This chain's CDR3 is CASSLRQGANSPLHF. CDR3 bases: TGTGCCAGCAGCCTCCGACAGGGGGCTAATTCACCCCTCCACTTT.

V usage is TRBV19 and J usage is TRBJ2-7; the match to TRBD2 covers 10 bases. The junction had 6 bases not matched to a gene; V was cut back by 6 bases and J by 4 bases. CDR1 is LNHDA, CDR2 SQIVND, per germline (reference sequence). This CDR3 has 14 residues. In DNA form, the CDR3 reads TGTGCCAGTAGAAGCGGGGGGGCCTTGTACGAGCAGTACTTC. This encodes CASRSGGALYEQYF. Filled out from reference TRBV19 and TRBJ2-7, the complete variable domain reads DGGITQSPKYLFRKEGQNVTLSCEQNLNHDAMYWYRQDPGQGLRLIYYSQIVNDFQKGDIAEGYSVSREKKESFPLTVTSAQKNPTAFYLCASRSGGALYEQYFGPGTRLTVT.

This clone turned up a few times. The chain links TRBV9 to TRBJ2-1; 9 nucleotides align to TRBD1. Unmatched junction bases numbered 6, after V lost 4 bases and J lost 4 bases. The CDR3 is 15 residues long. CDR1 is SGDLS, CDR2 YYNGEE, per germline. CDR3: CASSSTGTGYNEQFF. Written as DNA, the CDR3 is TGTGCCAGCAGCTCTACCGGGACAGGGTACAATGAGCAGTTCTTC.

Note on this clone: One junction end disagrees with the germline gene, perhaps due to a read error. The chain combines TRBV7-9 with TRBJ2-7; D may be TRBD1 (7 bases). The CDR3 is 14 amino acids. Germline CDR1 SEHNR, CDR2 FQNEAQ (reference sequence). This chain's CDR3 is CSSSLGQGGPEQYF. The DNA of the CDR3 is TGTTCCAGCAGCTTAGGCCAGGGGGGTCCGGAGCAGTACTTC. Full variable domain (outside the CDR3, taken from reference TRBV7-9 and TRBJ2-7): DTGVSQNPRHKITKRGQNVTFRCDPISEHNRLYWYRQTLGQGPEFLTYFQNEAQLEKSRLLSDRFSAERPKGSFSTLEIQRTEQGDSAMYLCSSSLGQGGPEQYFGPGTRLTVT.

This chain joins TRBV2 and TRBJ2-7; 7 nucleotides agree with TRBD1. The J segment lost 0 bases and the V segment lost 4 bases, leaving 9 bases of the junction unmatched. Germline V gene sequence: CDR1 SNHLY, CDR2 FYNNEI. The CDR3 contains 16 residues. DNA for the CDR3: TGTGCCAGCAGTGCCATGACAGGGCTCCGCTCCTACGAGCAGTACTTC. It encodes CASSAMTGLRSYEQYF.

This chain connects TRBV12-5 to TRBJ2-1; 10 nucleotides align to TRBD2. The CDR3 spans 15 residues. The trim removed 7 bases at V and 6 bases at J, leaving 9 bases unmatched. Looked up from germline, CDR1 is LGHNT and CDR2 is FRNRAP. This CDR3 reads CASAPSGSLSNEQFF. The CDR3 DNA reads as TGTGCTAGTGCCCCTAGCGGGAGTCTCAGCAATGAGCAGTTCTTC.

CDR3 coding DNA: TGTGCCAGCAGCGGTACTAGTGCCGGGGAGCTGTTTTTT. It encodes CASSGTSAGELFF. The chain uses TRBV5-5 and TRBJ2-2; weak D call: TRBD2 (5 bases). There are 13 residues in the CDR3. V lost 4 bases to trimming and J lost 6 bases, with 10 bases between them. Germline V lookup: CDR1 SGHKS, CDR2 YYEKEE (reference sequence).

This sequence joins TRBV5-6 and TRBJ2-5; 9 bases agree with TRBD1. Germline loops: CDR1 SGHDT, CDR2 YYEEEE. This CDR3 is 15 amino acids long. V gave up 3 bases and J gave up 5 bases; unmatched junction bases: 8. For the CDR3, the DNA is TGTGCCAGCAGCTCCGGGACAGGGTGGAAGGAGACCCAGTACTTC. Its protein is CASSSGTGWKETQYF.

Remarks on this clone: A junction end diverges from the germline sequence, so it may reflect a read error. The chain is built from TRBV7-9 and TRBJ2-1; 10 nucleotides agree with TRBD2. The germline V gene has CDR1 SEHNR and CDR2 FQNEAQ (reference sequence). CDR3 length: 16 residues. The chain's CDR3 is CASSQGQREGYNEQFF. CDR3 bases: TGCGCCAGCAGCCAAGGCCAGCGGGAGGGCTATAATGAGCAGTTCTTC. The full variable domain, with the rest looked up from reference TRBV7-9 and TRBJ2-1, is DTGVSQNPRHKITKRGQNVTFRCDPISEHNRLYWYRQTLGQGPEFLTYFQNEAQLEKSRLLSDRFSAERPKGSFSTLEIQRTEQGDSAMYLCASSQGQREGYNEQFFGPGTRLTVL.

The CDR3 spells CASRKEAGGTGELFF. The DNA for the CDR3 is TGTGCCAGCAGAAAAGAGGCGGGGGGAACCGGGGAGCTGTTTTTT. This rearrangement joins TRBV7-2 to TRBJ2-2, with 8 positions matching TRBD2. The CDR3 loop spans 15 amino acids. J lost 5 bases, V lost 6 bases, and 8 bases had no gene match. Germline assignment: CDR1 SGHTA and CDR2 FQGNSA.

This clone was observed a few times. The gene calls are TRBV28 and TRBJ1-2; D remains unclear. Germline loops: CDR1 MDHEN, CDR2 SYDVKM. Trimming shortened V by 2 bases and J by 4 bases, and 20 bases separated the two germline ends. The CDR3 runs 17 residues. This CDR3 reads CASSLPSDGGVSYGYTF. The CDR3 DNA is TGTGCCAGCAGTTTACCCTCAGACGGAGGAGTAAGCTATGGCTACACCTTC.

This chain links TRBV2 with TRBJ2-5, with D perhaps matching TRBD2 (5 bases). The DNA matches TRBJ2-7 better at its end, which makes the J call doubtful. This CDR3 has 13 residues. Germline V gives CDR1 SNHLY, CDR2 FYNNEI. The CDR3: CASTEGGLYEQYF. CDR3 sequence (DNA): TGTGCCAGCACCGAGGGTGGGCTCTACGAGCAGTACTTC.

The rearrangement joins TRBV6-5 to TRBJ2-7; D is undetermined. Trimming pared 5 bases from V and 4 bases from J, leaving 6 bases between. Germline V gene data show CDR1 as MNHEY and CDR2 as SVGAGI. The CDR3 loop spans 11 amino acids. This chain's CDR3 is CASSQKYEQYF. The DNA for the CDR3 is TGTGCCAGCAGTCAGAAGTACGAGCAGTACTTC.

In its sample, this clone was seen a few times. V usage is TRBV18 and J usage is TRBJ2-3; the match to TRBD2 covers 7 bases. The CDR3 extends over 15 amino acids. The germline CDR1 and CDR2 sequences are KGHSH and LQKENI. Unmatched junction bases numbered 3, after V lost 3 bases and J lost 0 bases. The CDR3 reads CASSPRSGSTDTQYF. The CDR3 nucleotides read TGTGCCAGCTCACCTCGTAGCGGGAGCACAGATACGCAGTATTTT. The variable domain in full, completed from reference TRBV18 and TRBJ2-3, reads NAGVMQNPRHLVRRRGQEARLRCSPMKGHSHVYWYRQLPEEGLKFMVYLQKENIIDESGMPKERFSAEFPKEGPSILRIQQVVRGDSAAYFCASSPRSGSTDTQYFGPGTRLTVL.

The V call is TRBV27, the J call TRBJ2-5, with TRBD1 identical over 7 bases. The CDR3 covers 14 residues. Germline assignment: CDR1 MNHEY and CDR2 SMNVEV (reference sequence). The trim removed 6 bases at V and 9 bases at J, leaving 13 bases unmatched. The CDR3 reads CASRPRGQARPQYF. The CDR3 DNA reads as TGTGCCAGCAGACCACGCGGACAGGCCAGGCCCCAGTACTTC.

This clone has more than one count but fewer than ten. V and J are TRBV5-4 and TRBJ2-3; 8 bases align to TRBD2. This CDR3 spans 14 amino acids. Per germline, CDR1 SGHNT and CDR2 YYREEE (reference sequence). Germline trimming cut 10 bases from V and 4 bases from J; bases unmatched to any gene: 11. CDR3 protein: CAARSGLASDTQYF. CDR3 bases: TGTGCCGCACGATCCGGACTAGCATCAGATACGCAGTATTTT.

The chain employs TRBV5-6 and TRBJ2-3; 9 bases agree with TRBD1. V shed 4 bases and J 1 base; nucleotides not matched to a gene: 1. CDR1 SGHDT and CDR2 YYEEEE come from the germline V gene. This CDR3 region has 14 residues. As DNA, the CDR3 is TGTGCCAGCAGCCACAGGGGGCGCACAGATACGCAGTATTTT. Translating it yields CASSHRGRTDTQYF. Filled out from reference TRBV5-6 and TRBJ2-3, the complete variable domain reads DAGVTQSPTHLIKTRGQQVTLRCSPKSGHDTVSWYQQALGQGPQFIFQYYEEEERQRGNFPDRFSGHQFPNYSSELNVNALLLGDSALYLCASSHRGRTDTQYFGPGTRLTVL.

The chain joins TRBV10-3 to TRBJ1-4; 7 bases align to TRBD1. CDR3 size: 15 residues. The junction had 12 bases not matched to a gene; V was cut back by 6 bases and J by 8 bases. Germline values: CDR1 ENHRY, CDR2 SYGVKD. CDR3 nucleotides: TGTGCCATCAGCGCTTCAGGGGGAAGAGGAGAAAAACTGTTTTTT. This translates into CAISASGGRGEKLFF.

J is TRBJ2-7 and V is TRBV9; 7 bases align to TRBD2. After removal of 0 bases from V and 3 bases from J, the junction contained 6 bases not matched to a gene. The length of the CDR3 is 15 residues. The V gene's germline CDR1 is SGDLS and CDR2 YYNGEE. CDR3 DNA sequence: TGTGCCAGCAGCGTAGCGGAGGGACTATTCTACGAGCAGTACTTC. Protein: CASSVAEGLFYEQYF. Variable domain in full (rest from reference TRBV9 and TRBJ2-7): DSGVTQTPKHLITATGQRVTLRCSPRSGDLSVYWYQQSLDQGLQFLIQYYNGEERAKGNILERFSAQQFPDLHSELNLSSLELGDSALYFCASSVAEGLFYEQYFGPGTRLTVT.

CDR3 sequence: CASSWYSVGMADTQYF. CDR3 DNA: TGTGCCAGCAGCTGGTATAGTGTCGGGATGGCAGATACGCAGTATTTT. This chain connects TRBV7-2 to TRBJ2-3, with D tentatively TRBD2 (5 bases). This CDR3 is 16 amino acids long. Germline values: CDR1 SGHTA, CDR2 FQGNSA. The germline V and J ends were trimmed by 4 bases and 4 bases, with 18 bases remaining between them.

This rearrangement joins TRBV4-3 to TRBJ2-3; 10 positions match TRBD2. The V gene end was trimmed by 0 bases and the J gene end by 5 bases; junction bases not matched to a gene: 8. Germline V CDR1 and CDR2: LGHNA, YSLEER. This CDR3 is built from 17 residues. CDR3 nucleotides: TGCGCCAGCAGCCAAGAAAGGAGTAGCGGGGGGTTAGATACGCAGTATTTT. It codes for CASSQERSSGGLDTQYF.

This chain connects TRBV18 to TRBJ2-3; no definite D call. V was shortened by 3 bases and J by 6 bases, with 19 bases between the two germline ends. The CDR3 totals 16 residues. Germline CDR1 and CDR2: KGHSH and LQKENI. The DNA of the CDR3 is TGTGCCAGCTCACCCTTGGATAGCCCACGTAAGGATACGCAGTATTTT. Protein: CASSPLDSPRKDTQYF.

In DNA form, the CDR3 reads TGTGCCAGCAGTTACTCCCAGCGTAGCACTGAAGCTTTCTTT. The encoded protein is CASSYSQRSTEAFF. The chain carries TRBV6-5 and TRBJ1-1; D call uncertain. The CDR3 runs to 14 residues. The germline V gene encodes CDR1 MNHEY and CDR2 SVGAGI. V lost 0 bases to trimming and J lost 4 bases, with 9 bases between them.

This chain connects TRBV5-6 to TRBJ1-6; possible D gene TRBD1, 6 bases. CDR1 is SGHDT and CDR2 is YYEEEE in the germline V gene. CDR3 size: 15 residues. The V end lost 2 bases, the J end lost 5 bases, and 11 bases lay between the germline ends. DNA for the CDR3: TGTGCCAGCAGCTTCCGGGGGGCCGATAATTCACCCCTCCACTTT. It is translated as CASSFRGADNSPLHF.

The sample holds a few counts of this clone. This rearrangement joins TRBV15 to TRBJ2-1, with TRBD2 matching 9 bases. This CDR3 contains 16 residues. Germline V gene sequence: CDR1 LNHNV, CDR2 YYDKDF (reference sequence). The junction had 5 bases not matched to a gene; V was cut back by 1 base and J by 4 bases. The CDR3 sequence is CATSRGPSGGYNEQFF. The CDR3 DNA follows: TGTGCCACCAGCAGAGGGCCAAGCGGGGGGTACAATGAGCAGTTCTTC.